A single sample gave rise to the 15 T cell receptor beta chains below, sequenced in a study of blood T cell repertoires in COVID-19 (dated by TCRdb to the early 2020s). Libraries were made using the immunoSEQ multiplex PCR assay. Sourced from immuneACCESS, this table was stored by TCRdb with only in-frame sequences that have V and J called. A share of the clones is absent; for the studies checked, an unresolved V gene accounts for under half, and the remainder has no known explanation. Here the sample has about 150,000 clones; approximately 84% occur a single time. The leading ten clones occupy more than 2% of the sample. Sequencing used peripheral blood. The receptors originated from a man aged 70 or older with acute or convalescent COVID-19.

This CDR3 is CASSLTGETQYF. The CDR3 bases are TGTGCCAGCAGTTTGACTGGGGAGACCCAGTACTTC. The chain uses TRBV27 and TRBJ2-5; D is unresolved. Germline-derived CDR1 and CDR2 are MNHEY and SMNVEV (reference sequence). The CDR3 sequence is 12 residues long. Trimming pared 3 bases from V and 5 bases from J, leaving 7 bases between.

The chain has TRBV28 and TRBJ2-3; 9 bases are a match to TRBD1. Losses at the gene ends were 6 bases for V and 3 bases for J; bases not matched to a gene: 1. This CDR3 comprises 13 residues. CDR1 MDHEN and CDR2 SYDVKM come from the germline V gene. CDR3 bases: TGTGCCAGCAGCGGACAGGGGACAGATACGCAGTATTTT. Translation gives CASSGQGTDTQYF.

The rearrangement uses TRBV5-4 and TRBJ2-3, with a tentative D call TRBD2 (7 bases). The germline V gene has CDR1 SGHNT and CDR2 YYREEE (reference sequence). This CDR3 has 15 residues. Trimming took off 4 bases at V and 3 bases at J, with 15 bases between the two ends. The CDR3, as DNA: TGTGCCAGCAGCCAACGGGGGGCCGGGACAGATACGCAGTATTTT. Amino acid sequence: CASSQRGAGTDTQYF.

This clone was recorded a few times. The genes are TRBV18 and TRBJ1-4; D unclear. V was clipped by 3 bases and J by 8 bases, with 16 bases between them. Germline CDR1 KGHSH, CDR2 LQKENI. The CDR3 loop spans 15 amino acids. The CDR3 nucleotides read TGTGCCAGCTCACCCGGTGGCCCCCAGAGGGAAAAACTGTTTTTT. Protein product: CASSPGGPQREKLFF.

This chain joins TRBV27 and TRBJ1-2, with a tentative D call TRBD1 (6 bases). Germline V gene data show CDR1 as MNHEY and CDR2 as SMNVEV (reference sequence). This CDR3 is 15 amino acids long. Trimming removed 6 bases from V and 7 bases from J, with 21 bases in between. This CDR3 is CASRPGQTGRGGYTF. CDR3 coding DNA: TGTGCCAGCAGGCCGGGACAAACAGGACGGGGTGGCTACACCTTC.

The V and J genes are TRBV19 and TRBJ2-5, with TRBD1 matching 9 bases. The CDR3 has 14 amino acids. J lost 5 bases, V lost 6 bases, and 7 bases had no gene match. Germline V gene lookup returns CDR1 LNHDA and CDR2 SQIVND (reference sequence). CDR3 sequence: CASRPGQGYETQYF. The CDR3, as DNA: TGTGCCAGTAGGCCGGGACAGGGCTACGAGACCCAGTACTTC.

V is TRBV19 and J is TRBJ2-3; the D gene is possibly TRBD1 (5 bases). The CDR3 is made up of 13 amino acids. Germline CDR1 LNHDA, CDR2 SQIVND (reference sequence). V lost 3 bases, J lost 5 bases, and 9 bases lay in between. CDR3 bases: TGTGCCAGTAGTATTTGGGGCGTAGATACGCAGTATTTT. Translation: CASSIWGVDTQYF. The variable domain in full, with the rest retrieved from reference TRBV19 and TRBJ2-3, is DGGITQSPKYLFRKEGQNVTLSCEQNLNHDAMYWYRQDPGQGLRLIYYSQIVNDFQKGDIAEGYSVSREKKESFPLTVTSAQKNPTAFYLCASSIWGVDTQYFGPGTRLTVL.

This sequence joins TRBV2 and TRBJ2-1; D not resolved. Germline lookup yields CDR1 SNHLY and CDR2 FYNNEI. The V gene lost 5 bases and the J gene lost 10 bases, with 12 bases spanning the gap. This CDR3 has 12 residues. CDR3 sequence reads: CASSLGIGEQFF. CDR3 nucleotide sequence: TGTGCCAGCAGTTTAGGTATCGGGGAGCAGTTCTTC.

The V gene is TRBV27, the J gene TRBJ2-1, with D tentatively TRBD1 (5 bases). Trimming cost V 5 bases and J 7 bases, with 24 bases left between them. Per germline, CDR1 MNHEY and CDR2 SMNVEV (reference sequence). CDR3 length: 17 amino acids. This CDR3 is CASSPSGLSGARNEQFF. The DNA of the CDR3 is TGTGCCAGCAGTCCCTCAGGCCTATCTGGGGCGCGAAATGAGCAGTTCTTC.

There are a few counts of this clone. The V gene is TRBV6-5, the J gene TRBJ2-1; TRBD2 matches 8 bases. Losses at the gene ends were 2 bases for V and 4 bases for J; bases not matched to a gene: 7. The germline gives CDR1 MNHEY, CDR2 SVGAGI. This CDR3 region has 16 residues. The DNA of the CDR3 is TGTGCCAGCAGTTACCGGGGACTAGGATATTACAATGAGCAGTTCTTC. Residues: CASSYRGLGYYNEQFF.

Turning to this clone: Relative to the germline gene, one junction end is altered; a read error may explain this. The chain recombines TRBV7-7 with TRBJ2-7, with 8 bases aligning to TRBD2. CDR1 is SSHAT, CDR2 FNYEAQ, per germline (reference sequence). The CDR3 contains 15 residues. This CDR3 is CASSMGLGDSYEQYF. The DNA for the CDR3 is TGTGCTAGCAGCATGGGACTAGGGGACTCCTACGAGCAGTACTTC.

V usage is TRBV19 and J usage is TRBJ1-5, with a possible D match to TRBD1 (6 bases). Deletions cut 5 bases from V and 6 bases from J, with 11 bases between. The CDR3 covers 13 residues. Germline V CDR1 and CDR2: LNHDA, SQIVND (reference sequence). The CDR3: CASSGGASQPQHF. In nucleotides, the CDR3 is TGTGCCAGTAGTGGGGGGGCCAGTCAGCCCCAGCATTTT.

The rearrangement links TRBV15 to TRBJ2-1; 11 bases match TRBD2. The CDR3 has 16 residues. The J segment lost 0 bases and the V segment lost 6 bases, leaving 4 bases of the junction unmatched. Germline CDR1 LNHNV, CDR2 YYDKDF (reference sequence). The DNA for the CDR3 is TGTGCCACCAGGCCTAGCGGGGGGCTCTCCTACAATGAGCAGTTCTTC. Residues: CATRPSGGLSYNEQFF.

The chain combines TRBV28 with TRBJ1-1; TRBD1 is a possible D gene (6 bases). Trimming pared 6 bases from V and 5 bases from J, leaving 16 bases between. CDR1 is MDHEN, CDR2 SYDVKM, per germline. The CDR3 length is 14 residues. In DNA, the CDR3 is TGTGCCAGCAGCGAACAGGGCTCGAGGACTGAAGCTTTCTTT. Translating gives CASSEQGSRTEAFF.

Turning to this clone: Other DNA sequences in this specimen translate into the identical CDR3. This chain uses TRBV6-5 with TRBJ1-3; D not certain. Germline V gives CDR1 MNHEY, CDR2 SVGAGI. Trimming took off 2 bases at V and 0 bases at J, with 2 bases between the two ends. The CDR3 contains 13 residues. CDR3 nucleotides: TGTGCCAGCAGTTACCGCTCTGGAAACACCATATATTTT. Translation: CASSYRSGNTIYF.